These 25 T cell receptor beta chains came from one sample sequenced in a study of cytomegalovirus exposure and HLA in healthy donors. In the PCR, 60 Vbeta and 13 Jbeta primers were used. The data were produced by immunoSEQ multiplex PCR, yet TCRdb's version contains in-frame clones alone and is incomplete. The table shows roughly 130,000 clones, with roughly 80% occurring only once. Sequencing was performed on PBMCs. These receptors were taken from a boy between 10 and 17 years old in good health and CMV-seronegative.

The chain has TRBV11-3 and TRBJ2-7; 9 bases line up with TRBD2. The V segment lost 5 bases and the J segment 5 bases; nucleotides outside the gene matches: 13. CDR1 is SGHNT and CDR2 is YENEEA in the germline V gene. This CDR3 has 16 amino acids. The CDR3 loop is CASSPFDSGRADEQYF. The DNA for the CDR3 is TGTGCCAGCAGCCCCTTCGATAGCGGGAGAGCTGACGAGCAGTACTTC.

The genes are TRBV5-4 and TRBJ2-5, with TRBD2 as a possible D gene (6 bases). Germline V lookup: CDR1 SGHNT, CDR2 YYREEE (reference sequence). The V end lost 3 bases, the J end lost 0 bases, and 9 bases lay between the germline ends. The CDR3 spans 14 residues. CDR3 region: CASSSQRDQETQYF. CDR3 in DNA: TGTGCCAGCAGCTCACAGCGGGACCAAGAGACCCAGTACTTC.

The rearrangement uses TRBV6-5 and TRBJ2-5, with a tentative D call TRBD2 (6 bases). The CDR3 is 15 amino acids. V was trimmed by 2 bases and J by 2 bases, leaving 12 bases between them. Germline V CDR1 and CDR2: MNHEY, SVGAGI. As DNA, the CDR3 is TGTGCCAGCAGTTACGGCGGGAAGTCTCAAGAGACCCAGTACTTC. Encoded protein: CASSYGGKSQETQYF.

The chain uses TRBV11-3 and TRBJ2-5; a possible D gene is TRBD1 (7 bases). V was clipped by 2 bases and J by 4 bases, with 20 bases between them. The CDR3 covers 17 residues. The germline gives CDR1 SGHNT, CDR2 YENEEA. The CDR3 region has the DNA TGTGCCAGCAGCTTAAGAGGGGGTCCCAGGGGGGCAGAGACCCAGTACTTC. This sequence encodes CASSLRGGPRGAETQYF.

J is TRBJ2-3 and V is TRBV29-1, with 9 nucleotides matching TRBD1. Trimming removed 6 bases from V and 1 base from J; junction bases left unmatched: 5. CDR1 is SQVTM, CDR2 ANQGSEA, per germline. CDR3 length: 14 amino acids. The chain's CDR3 is CSVQDRGGTDTQYF. The DNA of the CDR3 is TGCAGCGTCCAAGACAGGGGGGGCACAGATACGCAGTATTTT.

The chain joins TRBV11-2 to TRBJ1-1; no clear D gene. Trimming removed 1 base from V and 1 base from J, with 10 bases in between. This CDR3 is 15 amino acids long. Germline V gene data show CDR1 as SGHAT and CDR2 as FQNNGV. As DNA, the CDR3 is TGTGCCAGCAGCTTAGGCAGCGGTGGGAACACTGAAGCTTTCTTT. It is translated as CASSLGSGGNTEAFF.

This rearrangement joins TRBV29-1 to TRBJ1-2; 7 bases agree with TRBD1. CDR3 length: 12 residues. Germline V gene lookup returns CDR1 SQVTM and CDR2 ANQGSEA. Unmatched junction bases numbered 5, after V lost 8 bases and J lost 2 bases. CDR3 sequence: CSTRQGNYGYTF. The CDR3 DNA reads TGCAGCACTAGACAGGGAAACTATGGCTACACCTTC.

This sequence joins TRBV2 and TRBJ2-7, with 8 bases fitting TRBD2. From germline, CDR1 is SNHLY and CDR2 FYNNEI. Trimming cost V 6 bases and J 6 bases; bases outside gene matches: 7. There are 13 residues in the CDR3. CDR3 region: CASSAGLGAEQYF. The DNA of the CDR3 is TGTGCCAGCAGCGCGGGACTAGGGGCCGAGCAGTACTTC.

V gene TRBV5-6 combines with J gene TRBJ2-7, with D possibly TRBD2 on 6 matching bases. Germline-derived CDR1 and CDR2 are SGHDT and YYEEEE. CDR3 length: 14 residues. V lost 1 base to trimming and J lost 5 bases, with 13 bases between them. Here the CDR3 DNA reads TGTGCCAGCAGCTTGACTCCGGGAGTCAACGAGCAGTACTTC. It is translated as CASSLTPGVNEQYF.

This sequence joins TRBV7-6 and TRBJ2-2, with a possible D match to TRBD2 (6 bases). CDR1 SGHVS and CDR2 FNYEAQ come from the germline V gene. CDR3 size: 12 residues. V lost 5 bases, J lost 5 bases, and 6 bases lay in between. The CDR3 DNA follows: TGTGCCAGCAGCGGACTAACCGGGGAGCTGTTTTTT. Its translation: CASSGLTGELFF.

The chain couples TRBV6-5 to TRBJ2-6, with 8 nucleotides matching TRBD1. The junction had 3 bases not matched to a gene; V was cut back by 2 bases and J by 3 bases. The V gene's germline CDR1 is MNHEY and CDR2 SVGAGI. This CDR3 has 16 amino acids. The CDR3 bases are TGTGCCAGCAGTTACCAGGGGGCGAATGGGGCCAACGTCCTGACTTTC. Translated, it gives CASSYQGANGANVLTF.

This clone has just one count. This chain connects TRBV5-6 to TRBJ2-7; 11 bases match TRBD1. V gave up 4 bases and J gave up 4 bases; unmatched junction bases: 10. This CDR3 comprises 16 residues. Germline loops: CDR1 SGHDT, CDR2 YYEEEE. The CDR3 is CASSLRDRGVGYEQYF. The CDR3 DNA reads as TGTGCCAGCAGCCTCCGGGACAGGGGGGTGGGGTACGAGCAGTACTTC.

The chain carries TRBV5-4 and TRBJ2-5; 7 nucleotides align to TRBD1. V lost 4 bases, J lost 5 bases, and 5 bases stayed unmatched. The germline V gene has CDR1 SGHNT and CDR2 YYREEE (reference sequence). This CDR3 comprises 13 residues. CDR3 bases: TGTGCCAGCAGCATGCCCAGGGGGGAGACCCAGTACTTC. Protein sequence: CASSMPRGETQYF.

The chain uses TRBV25-1 and TRBJ1-4; 10 bases match TRBD1. Germline V gives CDR1 MGHDK, CDR2 SYGVNS. The CDR3 extends over 18 amino acids. V shed 3 bases, J shed 1 base, and the junction held 8 bases outside the gene matches. The CDR3 sequence: CASSDWTGGDGTNEKLFF. The CDR3 nucleotides read TGTGCCAGCAGTGATTGGACAGGGGGAGATGGAACTAATGAAAAACTGTTTTTT.

V gene TRBV5-1 combines with J gene TRBJ2-3, with a possible D match to TRBD2 (6 bases). V was shortened by 7 bases and J by 2 bases, with 11 bases between the two germline ends. The germline V gene encodes CDR1 SGHRS and CDR2 YFSETQ. The CDR3 length is 13 residues. Written as DNA, the CDR3 is TGCGCCAGCGCGGGCGGGGCCACAGATACGCAGTATTTT. Amino acids: CASAGGATDTQYF.

This clone has more than one count but fewer than ten. The genes are TRBV25-1 and TRBJ2-5; D is possibly TRBD1 (5 bases). The CDR3 is 15 amino acids. V lost 1 base and J 1 base, leaving 10 bases between the germline ends. Germline values: CDR1 MGHDK, CDR2 SYGVNS. The CDR3 DNA sequence: TGTGCCAGCAGTGAATCGTGGGGCATCCAAGAGACCCAGTACTTC. It yields the protein CASSESWGIQETQYF. Using reference TRBV25-1 and TRBJ2-5 for the parts outside the CDR3, the full variable domain is EADIYQTPRYLVIGTGKKITLECSQTMGHDKMYWYQQDPGMELHLIHYSYGVNSTEKGDLSSESTVSRIRTEHFPLTLESARPSHTSQYLCASSESWGIQETQYFGPGTRLLVL.

The chain employs TRBV10-3 and TRBJ1-3; D is unresolved. V was trimmed by 3 bases and J by 2 bases, leaving 11 bases between them. The CDR3 totals 15 residues. In germline, CDR1 is ENHRY, CDR2 SYGVKD. The CDR3 coding sequence is TGTGCCATCAGTGAAGGGCTGAGGGCTGGAAACACCATATATTTT. As protein: CAISEGLRAGNTIYF.

The chain employs TRBV9 and TRBJ2-7, with 11 nucleotides matching TRBD2. The CDR3 has 18 amino acids. CDR1 and CDR2 from the germline V gene are SGDLS and YYNGEE. The V gene end was trimmed by 0 bases and the J gene end by 5 bases; junction bases not matched to a gene: 13. As DNA, the CDR3 is TGTGCCAGCAGCGTAGGTGCCGGGACTAGCGGACCCCTTGACGAGCAGTACTTC. It is translated as CASSVGAGTSGPLDEQYF.

In this sample, this clone turned up once. The chain combines TRBV2 with TRBJ2-3, with 9 bases aligning to TRBD2. CDR1 and CDR2 from the germline V gene are SNHLY and FYNNEI. With 6 bases clipped from V and 0 bases from J, the junction kept 7 bases outside the gene matches. The CDR3 length is 16 residues. Here the CDR3 reads CASRFGLARSTDTQYF. The CDR3 nucleotides read TGTGCCAGCAGATTCGGACTAGCGAGAAGCACAGATACGCAGTATTTT.

V gene TRBV28 combines with J gene TRBJ1-5; D possibly corresponds to TRBD1 (6 bases). The CDR3 loop spans 15 amino acids. The germline V gene encodes CDR1 MDHEN and CDR2 SYDVKM. Trimming stripped 4 bases from V and 5 bases from J, with 15 bases between. The DNA for the CDR3 is TGTGCCAGCAGTTCGGACAGCTTGAACTATCAGCCCCAGCATTTT. Its protein product is CASSSDSLNYQPQHF.

The rearrangement uses TRBV19 and TRBJ2-7; D ambiguous. This CDR3 comprises 14 residues. V was trimmed by 3 bases and J by 4 bases, leaving 13 bases between them. Germline assignment: CDR1 LNHDA and CDR2 SQIVND (reference sequence). The CDR3 DNA is TGTGCCAGTAGTATCCATCCCCAGACATACGAGCAGTACTTC. Translated: CASSIHPQTYEQYF.

V and J are TRBV11-3 and TRBJ2-5, with TRBD1 as a possible D gene (6 bases). Trimming shortened V by 5 bases and J by 2 bases, and 9 bases separated the two germline ends. The CDR3 has 13 residues. Germline values: CDR1 SGHNT, CDR2 YENEEA. The CDR3 region is CASSLGQQETQYF. The CDR3 coding sequence is TGTGCCAGCAGCCTGGGACAACAAGAGACCCAGTACTTC.

The J gene is TRBJ1-1, the V gene TRBV2; tentative D call: TRBD1 (5 bases). The V and J ends lost 1 base and 10 bases respectively, with 22 bases between them. This CDR3 region has 16 residues. Germline V gives CDR1 SNHLY, CDR2 FYNNEI. The CDR3 DNA follows: TGTGCCAGCAGTGAAGTGGGAGGGCAGGGCGACATGAGAGCTTTCTTT. It translates to CASSEVGGQGDMRAFF.

This rearrangement joins TRBV5-1 to TRBJ2-1; 8 bases fit TRBD2. CDR1 is SGHRS, CDR2 YFSETQ, per germline. V lost 0 bases, J lost 9 bases, and 5 bases stayed unmatched. The CDR3 consists of 14 residues. In DNA form, the CDR3 reads TGCGCCAGCAGCTTGGGACCGGGAGGGAGTGAGCAGTTCTTC. This sequence encodes CASSLGPGGSEQFF.

V usage is TRBV27 and J usage is TRBJ2-1; D is ambiguous. Germline V lookup: CDR1 MNHEY, CDR2 SMNVEV (reference sequence). V was trimmed by 6 bases and J by 1 base, leaving 13 bases between them. The CDR3 is 15 residues long. The CDR3 region has the DNA TGTGCCAGCAGCCCATACGGAGAATCCTACAATGAGCAGTTCTTC. Amino acid sequence: CASSPYGESYNEQFF.